This T cell receptor beta chain stems from a study of PD-L1 blockade in urothelial cancer. Study-wide points: Durable-benefit patients expanded tumor-associated blood clones more at 3 weeks.

Produced via immunoSEQ multiplex PCR; TCRdb's table is partial and in-frame only. This table holds roughly 20,000 clones, nearly 90% found once. Germline V gene lookup returns CDR1 SEHNR and CDR2 FQNEAQ (reference sequence). V was pared by 3 bases and J by 8 bases, with 7 bases between. This CDR3 has 11 amino acids. This clone was recorded a few times. Its antigen is currently unknown. Enrolled patients showed locally advanced or metastatic urothelial carcinoma. Each patient supplied 1 to 8 pretreatment and on-treatment samples. Sequencing used PBMCs, obtained around atezolizumab (anti-PD-L1) treatment. The receptor was derived from a woman in her sixties with urothelial cancer. V gene TRBV7-9 combines with J gene TRBJ1-2; D unclear. DNA for the CDR3: TGTGCCAGCAGCTTCGTAGCGGGCTACACCTTC. It specifies CASSFVAGYTF.